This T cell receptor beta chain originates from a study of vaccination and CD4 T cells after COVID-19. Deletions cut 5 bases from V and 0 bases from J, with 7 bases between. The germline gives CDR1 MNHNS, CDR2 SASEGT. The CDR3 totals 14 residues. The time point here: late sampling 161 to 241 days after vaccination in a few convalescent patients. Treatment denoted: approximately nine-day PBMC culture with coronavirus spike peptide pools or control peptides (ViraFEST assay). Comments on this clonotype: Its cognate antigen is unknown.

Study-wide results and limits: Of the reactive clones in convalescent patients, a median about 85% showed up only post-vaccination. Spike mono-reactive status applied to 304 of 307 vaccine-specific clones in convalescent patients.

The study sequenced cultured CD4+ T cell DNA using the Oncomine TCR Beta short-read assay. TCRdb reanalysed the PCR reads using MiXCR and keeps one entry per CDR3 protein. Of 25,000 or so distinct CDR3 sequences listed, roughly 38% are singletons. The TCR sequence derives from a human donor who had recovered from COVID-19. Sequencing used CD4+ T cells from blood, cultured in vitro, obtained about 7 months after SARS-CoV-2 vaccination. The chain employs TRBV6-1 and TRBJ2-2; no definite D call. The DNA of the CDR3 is TGTGCCAGCAGTATGGCCGCGAACACCGGGGAGCTGTTTTTT. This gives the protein CASSMAANTGELFF.